A selection of T cell receptor beta chains follows, all from one sample in a study of blood T cells in healthy people across ages. TCRdb independently ran MiXCR on the 5' RACE reads; one entry per CDR3 protein. The table lists around 500,000 distinct CDR3 sequences, about 27% of them singletons. These data also featured in a second study, about T cells of mothers and their children.

The sequencing sample was made of blood. These TCRs come from a boy between 2 and 10 years old in good health. The CDR3 runs from the conserved cysteine through the conserved F or W. The order of the fields is V gene, clone size, J gene, D gene, CDR3 protein, CDR3 DNA. D genes are given only for firm matches. A row's size may be missing; if present it is once, few, many or a size class.

TRBV20-1	few	TRBJ2-1	TRBD2	CSASTSGIPAFEQFF	TGCAGTGCGTCGACTAGCGGGATCCCCGCCTTTGAGCAGTTCTTC
TRBV24-1	.	TRBJ2-7	TRBD2	CATSDLPGLAGSYEQYF	TGTGCCACCAGTGACCTCCCGGGACTAGCGGGGTCCTACGAGCAGTACTTC
TRBV4-3	few	TRBJ2-1	TRBD2	CASSQESGTSGRPSTYNEQFF	TGCGCCAGCAGCCAAGAGAGTGGGACTAGCGGGAGGCCGTCGACCTACAATGAGCAGTTCTTC
TRBV7-2	few	TRBJ2-5	.	CASSLVREQETQYF	TGTGCCAGCAGCTTAGTCCGGGAACAAGAGACCCAGTACTTC
TRBV10-3	once	TRBJ1-5	.	CAISESILTGNPQAQHF	TGTGCCATCAGTGAGTCTATATTAACAGGGAACCCTCAGGCCCAGCATTTT
TRBV20-1	.	TRBJ1-1	.	CSASVMNTEAFF	TGCAGTGCTAGCGTCATGAACACTGAAGCTTTCTTT
TRBV20-1	few	TRBJ2-5	TRBD2	CSARGGGAARETQYF	TGCAGTGCTCGGGGGGGCGGGGCAGCCCGAGAGACCCAGTACTTC
TRBV20-1	.	TRBJ2-3	.	CSAKLVALGTDTQYF	TGCAGTGCTAAGCTAGTAGCTCTGGGTACAGATACGCAGTATTTT
TRBV5-1	few	TRBJ2-6	.	CASKEVVYRSGANVLTF	TGCGCCAGTAAGGAGGTGGTTTACCGCTCTGGGGCCAACGTCCTGACTTTC
TRBV9	.	TRBJ2-6	.	CASSLRTDTTGANVLTF	TGTGCCAGCAGCTTGAGGACAGACACTACTGGGGCCAACGTCCTGACTTTC
TRBV12-5	few	TRBJ2-7	.	CASALGVEQYF	TGTGCTAGTGCCCTGGGAGTCGAGCAGTACTTC
TRBV19	few	TRBJ2-7	.	CASSATGKEGSYEQYF	TGTGCCAGTAGTGCCACAGGTAAAGAAGGGTCCTACGAGCAGTACTTC
TRBV4-1	.	TRBJ1-2	.	CASKPLGGTEYGYTF	TGCGCCAGCAAACCCCTAGGGGGGACCGAATATGGCTACACCTTC
TRBV19	.	TRBJ2-5	.	CASSMNRFGGETQYF	TGTGCCAGTAGTATGAACAGGTTTGGTGGGGAGACCCAGTACTTC
TRBV5-1	.	TRBJ1-4	.	CASSSAGKGEKLFF	TGCGCCAGCAGCTCCGCCGGGAAGGGAGAAAAACTGTTTTTT
TRBV2	.	TRBJ2-3	.	CASNMTGLGTDTQYF	TGTGCCAGCAACATGACAGGTCTAGGCACAGATACGCAGTATTTT
TRBV12-3/TRBV12-4	few	TRBJ2-1	.	CASSFVDEQFF	TGTGCCAGCAGTTTCGTGGATGAGCAGTTCTTC
TRBV7-9	few	TRBJ2-7	.	CASSSGGTDFYEQYF	TGTGCCAGCAGCTCCGGCGGGACAGACTTCTACGAGCAGTACTTC
TRBV7-9	few	TRBJ2-2	TRBD2	CASSLRASGSPGEPFF	TGTGCCAGCAGCTTAAGGGCTAGCGGGAGCCCCGGGGAGCCGTTTTTT
TRBV7-8	few	TRBJ1-4	.	CASSGPREKLFF	TGTGCCAGCAGCGGACCGAGGGAAAAACTGTTTTTT
TRBV20-1	.	TRBJ2-1	TRBD2	CSARVGGGPNEQFF	TGCAGTGCTAGAGTGGGCGGGGGACCCAATGAGCAGTTCTTC
TRBV19	few	TRBJ2-2	.	CASFRTSAAENTGELFF	TGTGCCAGTTTTCGGACCTCGGCGGCAGAGAACACCGGGGAGCTGTTTTTT
TRBV27	few	TRBJ1-2	TRBD1	CASRSGQGEDYGYTF	TGTGCCAGCAGATCCGGACAGGGGGAGGACTATGGCTACACCTTC
TRBV5-1	once	TRBJ2-7	TRBD1	CASSLTGVDFTYEQYF	TGCGCCAGCAGCCTGACAGGGGTCGACTTTACCTACGAGCAGTACTTC
TRBV25-1	.	TRBJ1-2	TRBD1	CASSTTGVNYGYTF	TGTGCCAGCAGCACGACAGGGGTTAACTATGGCTACACCTTC
TRBV27	few	TRBJ2-7	.	CASSFLTGGSYEQYF	TGTGCCAGCAGTTTCCTGACAGGTGGGTCATACGAGCAGTACTTC
TRBV7-9	few	TRBJ1-2	.	CASSLGQKNGYTF	TGTGCCAGCAGCTTAGGACAAAAAAATGGCTACACCTTC
TRBV7-9	.	TRBJ2-6	.	CASSLLGAGANVLTF	TGTGCCAGCAGCCTATTGGGGGCTGGGGCCAACGTCCTGACTTTC
TRBV7-2	few	TRBJ2-3	.	CASSFNWDTQYF	TGTGCCAGCAGCTTTAATTGGGATACGCAGTATTTT
TRBV27	.	TRBJ2-1	.	CAGRDGSYNEQFF	TGTGCCGGCCGCGACGGCTCCTACAATGAGCAGTTCTTC
TRBV18	once	TRBJ2-3	.	CASSPMFDPVDTQYF	TGTGCCAGCTCACCAATGTTCGACCCGGTCGATACGCAGTATTTT
TRBV12-3/TRBV12-4	.	TRBJ2-2	.	CASSLTVRNTGELFF	TGTGCCAGCAGTTTAACCGTAAGGAACACCGGGGAGCTGTTTTTT
TRBV7-2	.	TRBJ2-4	.	CASSESELINIQYF	TGTGCCAGCAGCGAAAGCGAGCTCATAAACATTCAGTACTTC
TRBV6-1	few	TRBJ2-5	.	CASSEGSGQETQYF	TGTGCCAGCAGTGAAGGGAGCGGCCAAGAGACCCAGTACTTC
TRBV12-3/TRBV12-4	.	TRBJ2-3	TRBD2	CASSVAGGPGNTQYF	TGTGCCAGCAGCGTAGCGGGAGGGCCTGGGAATACGCAGTATTTT
TRBV5-1	.	TRBJ1-1	.	CASSLGQGLLWTEAFF	TGCGCCAGCAGCTTGGGCCAGGGTCTGCTTTGGACTGAAGCTTTCTTT
TRBV29-1	few	TRBJ2-1	.	CSVERPNNEQFF	TGCAGCGTTGAACGGCCTAACAATGAGCAGTTCTTC
TRBV11-2	many	TRBJ2-5	.	CASSLGLGVETQYF	TGTGCCAGCAGCTTAGGGCTCGGCGTTGAGACCCAGTACTTC